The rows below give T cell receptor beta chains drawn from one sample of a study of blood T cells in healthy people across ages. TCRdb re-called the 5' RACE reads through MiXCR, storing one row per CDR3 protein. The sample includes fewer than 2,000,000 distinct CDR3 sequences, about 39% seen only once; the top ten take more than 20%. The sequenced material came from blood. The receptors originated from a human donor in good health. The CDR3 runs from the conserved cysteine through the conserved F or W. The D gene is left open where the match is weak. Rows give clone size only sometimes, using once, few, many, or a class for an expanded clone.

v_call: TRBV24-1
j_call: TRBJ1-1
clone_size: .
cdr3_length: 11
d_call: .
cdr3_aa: CATSDYGVAFF
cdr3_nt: TGTGCCACCAGTGATTACGGGGTTGCTTTCTTT

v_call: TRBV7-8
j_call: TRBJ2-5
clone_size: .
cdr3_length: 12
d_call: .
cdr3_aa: CAGSLLTETQYF
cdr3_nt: TGTGCCGGCAGCTTATTAACCGAGACCCAGTACTTC

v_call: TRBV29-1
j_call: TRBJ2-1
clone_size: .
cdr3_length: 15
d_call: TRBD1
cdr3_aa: CSVRTGISSYNEQFF
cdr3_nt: TGCAGCGTACGGACAGGGATCAGCTCCTACAATGAGCAGTTCTTC

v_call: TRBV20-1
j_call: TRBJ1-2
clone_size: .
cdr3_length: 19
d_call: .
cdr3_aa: CSARAGEFTGNLANYGYTF
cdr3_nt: TGCAGTGCTAGAGCAGGAGAATTTACAGGGAACCTCGCTAACTATGGCTACACCTTC

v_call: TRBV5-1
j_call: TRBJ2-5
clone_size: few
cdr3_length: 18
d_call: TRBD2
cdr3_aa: CASSLTTSGNLRQETQYF
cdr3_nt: TGCGCCAGCAGCTTGACGACTAGCGGGAACCTCAGACAAGAGACCCAGTACTTC

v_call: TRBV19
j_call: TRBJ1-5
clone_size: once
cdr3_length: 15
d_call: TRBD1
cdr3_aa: CASTIARGQGQPQHF
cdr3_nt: TGTGCCAGTACCATAGCAAGGGGGCAGGGGCAGCCCCAGCATTTT

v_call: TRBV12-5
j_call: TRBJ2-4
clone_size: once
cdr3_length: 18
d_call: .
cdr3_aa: CASGPNPGLRLAKNIQYF
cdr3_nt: TGTGCTAGTGGTCCGAATCCTGGACTGCGTCTAGCCAAAAACATTCAGTACTTC

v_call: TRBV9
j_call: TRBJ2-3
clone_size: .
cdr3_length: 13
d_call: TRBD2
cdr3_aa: CASSDGTIDTQYF
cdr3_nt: TGTGCCAGCAGCGATGGGACTATAGATACGCAGTATTTT

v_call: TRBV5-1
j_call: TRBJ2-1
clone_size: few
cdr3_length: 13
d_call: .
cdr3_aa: CASSPVLSQGQFF
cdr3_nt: TGCGCCAGCAGCCCCGTGCTGTCCCAGGGGCAGTTCTTC

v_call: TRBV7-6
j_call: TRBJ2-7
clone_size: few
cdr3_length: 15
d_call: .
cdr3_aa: CASSLEGQLLAEQYF
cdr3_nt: TGTGCCAGCAGCTTAGAAGGACAGTTACTAGCCGAGCAGTACTTC